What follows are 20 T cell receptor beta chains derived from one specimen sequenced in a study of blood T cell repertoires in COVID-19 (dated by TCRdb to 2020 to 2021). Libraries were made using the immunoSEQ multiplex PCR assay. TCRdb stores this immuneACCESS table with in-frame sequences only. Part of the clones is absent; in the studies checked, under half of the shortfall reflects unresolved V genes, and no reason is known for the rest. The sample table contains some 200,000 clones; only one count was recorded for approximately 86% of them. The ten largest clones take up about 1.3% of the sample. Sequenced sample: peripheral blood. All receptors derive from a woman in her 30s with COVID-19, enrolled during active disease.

CDR3 amino acids: CASSQDAAGGDTQYF. DNA of the CDR3: TGCGCCAGCAGCCAAGATGCGGCGGGGGGAGATACGCAGTATTTT. The V and J genes are TRBV4-1 and TRBJ2-3, with 8 bases aligning to TRBD2. The CDR3 sequence is 15 residues long. Germline assignment: CDR1 MGHRA and CDR2 YSYEKL. Trimming removed 0 bases from V and 5 bases from J; junction bases left unmatched: 4.

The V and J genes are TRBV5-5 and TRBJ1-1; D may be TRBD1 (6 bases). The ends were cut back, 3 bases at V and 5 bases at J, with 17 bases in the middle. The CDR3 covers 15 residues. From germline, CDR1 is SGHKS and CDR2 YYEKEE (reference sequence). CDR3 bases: TGTGCCAGCAGCTATACGGGGGGCGGGGAAACTGAAGCTTTCTTT. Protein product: CASSYTGGGETEAFF.

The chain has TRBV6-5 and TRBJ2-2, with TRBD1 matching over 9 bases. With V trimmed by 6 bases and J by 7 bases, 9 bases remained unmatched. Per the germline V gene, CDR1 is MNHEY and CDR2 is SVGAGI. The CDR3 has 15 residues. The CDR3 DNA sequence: TGTGCCAGCAGACTCTGGACAGGGGAAGACGGGGAGCTGTTTTTT. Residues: CASRLWTGEDGELFF.

The CDR3 spells CASSPRSPEANEKLFF. In DNA, the CDR3 is TGCGCCAGCAGTCCACGATCCCCGGAGGCTAATGAAAAACTGTTTTTT. The genes are TRBV10-2 and TRBJ1-4; D is ambiguous. Trimming pared 5 bases from V and 3 bases from J, leaving 16 bases between. There are 16 residues in the CDR3. The germline CDR1 and CDR2 sequences are WSHSY and SAAADI.

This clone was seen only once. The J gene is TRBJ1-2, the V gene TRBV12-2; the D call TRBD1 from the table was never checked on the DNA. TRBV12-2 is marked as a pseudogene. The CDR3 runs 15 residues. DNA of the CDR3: TGTGCAAGTCGCGCCCGGACAGACCTGAGGGGCGGCTACACCTTC. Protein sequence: CASRARTDLRGGYTF.

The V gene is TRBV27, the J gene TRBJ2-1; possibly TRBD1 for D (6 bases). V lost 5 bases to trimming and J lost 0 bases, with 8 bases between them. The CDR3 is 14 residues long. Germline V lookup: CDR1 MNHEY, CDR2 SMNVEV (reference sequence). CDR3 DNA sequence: TGTGCCAGCAGTCAGACAGGCTCCTACAATGAGCAGTTCTTC. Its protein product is CASSQTGSYNEQFF.

Here the CDR3 reads CASRRTSGVGGANVLTF. CDR3 DNA: TGTGCCAGCAGGCGGACTAGCGGGGTGGGTGGGGCCAACGTCCTGACTTTC. V usage is TRBV27 and J usage is TRBJ2-6; 12 nucleotides agree with TRBD2. The length of the CDR3 is 17 residues. With 6 bases clipped from V and 3 bases from J, the junction kept 6 bases outside the gene matches. Germline CDR1 and CDR2: MNHEY and SMNVEV (reference sequence).

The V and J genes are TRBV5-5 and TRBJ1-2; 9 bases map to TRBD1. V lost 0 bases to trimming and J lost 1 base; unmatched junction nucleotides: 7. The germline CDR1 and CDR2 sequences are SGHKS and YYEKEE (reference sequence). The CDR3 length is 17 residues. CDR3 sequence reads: CASSLAPGTGYNYGYTF. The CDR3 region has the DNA TGTGCCAGCAGCTTGGCCCCCGGGACAGGGTATAACTATGGCTACACCTTC. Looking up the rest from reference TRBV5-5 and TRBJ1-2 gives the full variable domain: DAGVTQSPTHLIKTRGQQVTLRCSPISGHKSVSWYQQVLGQGPQFIFQYYEKEERGRGNFPDRFSARQFPNYSSELNVNALLLGDSALYLCASSLAPGTGYNYGYTFGSGTRLTVV.

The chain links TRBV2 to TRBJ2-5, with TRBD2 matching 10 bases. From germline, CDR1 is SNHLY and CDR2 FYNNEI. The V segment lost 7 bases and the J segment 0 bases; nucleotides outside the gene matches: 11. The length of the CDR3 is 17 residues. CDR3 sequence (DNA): TGTGCCAGCACCAAGGGCCTAGCGGGGGCGAACCAAGAGACCCAGTACTTC. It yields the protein CASTKGLAGANQETQYF.

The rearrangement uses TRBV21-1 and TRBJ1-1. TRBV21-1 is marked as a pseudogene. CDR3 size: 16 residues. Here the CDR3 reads CASSKAKAGGGTEAFF. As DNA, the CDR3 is TGTGCCAGCAGCAAAGCGAAGGCGGGGGGGGGAACTGAAGCTTTCTTT.

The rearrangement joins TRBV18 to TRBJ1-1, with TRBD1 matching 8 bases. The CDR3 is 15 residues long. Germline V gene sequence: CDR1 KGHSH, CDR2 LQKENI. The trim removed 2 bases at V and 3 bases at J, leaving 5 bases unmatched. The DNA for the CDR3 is TGTGCCAGCTCACCATCCCCGGACAGGGACACTGAAGCTTTCTTT. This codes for CASSPSPDRDTEAFF. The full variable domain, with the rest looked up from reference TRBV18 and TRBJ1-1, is NAGVMQNPRHLVRRRGQEARLRCSPMKGHSHVYWYRQLPEEGLKFMVYLQKENIIDESGMPKERFSAEFPKEGPSILRIQQVVRGDSAAYFCASSPSPDRDTEAFFGQGTRLTVV.

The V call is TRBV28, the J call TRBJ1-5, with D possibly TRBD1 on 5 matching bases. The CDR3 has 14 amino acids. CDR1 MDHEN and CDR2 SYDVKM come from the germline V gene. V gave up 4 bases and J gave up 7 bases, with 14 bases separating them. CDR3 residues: CASSSPLNRQPQHF. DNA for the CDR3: TGTGCCAGCAGTTCCCCCCTCAACAGGCAGCCCCAGCATTTT.

CDR3 amino acids: CASSQLPGVGSPLHF. The CDR3 DNA follows: TGTGCCAGCAGCCAACTCCCAGGTGTAGGTTCACCCCTCCACTTT. The chain couples TRBV3-1 (or the pseudogene TRBV3-2) to TRBJ1-6, with D unclear. Germline V gene sequence: CDR1 LGHDT, CDR2 YNNKEL (reference sequence). The CDR3 is 15 residues long. V was shortened by 2 bases and J by 9 bases, with 14 bases between the two germline ends.

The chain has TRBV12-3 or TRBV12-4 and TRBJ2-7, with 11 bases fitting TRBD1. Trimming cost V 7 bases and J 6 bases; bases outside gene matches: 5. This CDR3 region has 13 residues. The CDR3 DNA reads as TGTGCCAGCATCCCGGGACAGGGGGGCGAGCAGTACTTC. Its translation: CASIPGQGGEQYF.

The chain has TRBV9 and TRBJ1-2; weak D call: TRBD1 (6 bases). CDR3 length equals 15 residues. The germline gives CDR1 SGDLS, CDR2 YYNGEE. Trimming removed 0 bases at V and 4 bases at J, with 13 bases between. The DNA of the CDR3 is TGTGCCAGCAGCGTAGCGGGGCAGGGGACCTATGGCTACACCTTC. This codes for CASSVAGQGTYGYTF. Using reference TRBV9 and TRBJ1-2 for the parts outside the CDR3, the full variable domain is DSGVTQTPKHLITATGQRVTLRCSPRSGDLSVYWYQQSLDQGLQFLIQYYNGEERAKGNILERFSAQQFPDLHSELNLSSLELGDSALYFCASSVAGQGTYGYTFGSGTRLTVV.

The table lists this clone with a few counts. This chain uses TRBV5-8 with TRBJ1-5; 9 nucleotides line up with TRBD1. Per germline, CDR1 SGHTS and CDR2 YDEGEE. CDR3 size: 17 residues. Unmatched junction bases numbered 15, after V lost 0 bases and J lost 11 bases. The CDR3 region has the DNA TGTGCCAGCAGCTTGGCCCGAGGGACAGGGCCCTTTGCAGCCCAGCATTTT. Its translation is CASSLARGTGPFAAQHF.

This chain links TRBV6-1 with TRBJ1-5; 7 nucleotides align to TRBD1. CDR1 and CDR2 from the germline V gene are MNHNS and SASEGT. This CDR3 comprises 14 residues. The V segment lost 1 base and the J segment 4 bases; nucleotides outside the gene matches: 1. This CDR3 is CASSEGDRNQPQHF. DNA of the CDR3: TGTGCCAGCAGTGAAGGGGACAGAAATCAGCCCCAGCATTTT.

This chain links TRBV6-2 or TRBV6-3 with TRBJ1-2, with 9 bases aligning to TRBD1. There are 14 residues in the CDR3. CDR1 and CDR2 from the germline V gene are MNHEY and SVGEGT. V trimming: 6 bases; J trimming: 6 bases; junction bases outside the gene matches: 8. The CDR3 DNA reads TGTGCCAGCAGCAGAAGTACAGGGGGCGATGGCTACACCTTC. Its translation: CASSRSTGGDGYTF.

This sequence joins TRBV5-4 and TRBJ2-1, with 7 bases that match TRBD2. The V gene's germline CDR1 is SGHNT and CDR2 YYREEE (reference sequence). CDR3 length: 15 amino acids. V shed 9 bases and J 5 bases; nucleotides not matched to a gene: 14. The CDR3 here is CAITAGRREHNEQFF. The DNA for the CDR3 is TGTGCCATAACAGCGGGCCGGCGGGAGCACAATGAGCAGTTCTTC. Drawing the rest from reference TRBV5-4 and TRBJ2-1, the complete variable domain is ETGVTQSPTHLIKTRGQQVTLRCSSQSGHNTVSWYQQALGQGPQFIFQYYREEENGRGNFPPRFSGLQFPNYSSELNVNALELDDSALYLCAITAGRREHNEQFFGPGTRLTVL.

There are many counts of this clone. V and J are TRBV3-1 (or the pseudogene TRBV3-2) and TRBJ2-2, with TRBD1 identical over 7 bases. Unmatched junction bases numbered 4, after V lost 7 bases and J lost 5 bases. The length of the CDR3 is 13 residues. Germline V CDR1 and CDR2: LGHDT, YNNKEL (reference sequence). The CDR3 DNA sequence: TGTGCCAGCAATACAGGGGATACCGGGGAGCTGTTTTTT. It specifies CASNTGDTGELFF.